This section outlines one T cell receptor beta chain sequence together with its context. Its antigen is undetermined. Germline V CDR1 and CDR2: DFQATT, SNEGSKA (reference sequence). The CDR3 has 14 amino acids. V was cut by 5 bases and J by 2 bases, with 13 bases left in between. Preparation of TCR beta libraries was done by quantitative 5'-RACE with molecular barcodes. TCRdb processed the 5' RACE reads anew with MiXCR; each CDR3 protein has one entry. The sample includes roughly 160,000 distinct CDR3 sequences, 8.5% to 10% seen only once; the top ten take approximately 16%. The data belong to a study of CD8 T cells in ankylosing spondylitis. Whole-study findings and limits: Blood from ankylosing spondylitis patients appeared to carry a characteristic eight-variant TCR beta motif. Clones that were linked to disease were CD8+ and were relatively rare in peripheral blood.

Specimen: blood, either unsorted or a sorted T cell fraction (not recorded which). The chain links TRBV20-1 to TRBJ2-1, with D perhaps TRBD2 (6 bases). The receptor was isolated from a female donor with ankylosing spondylitis or in good health (not recorded which). The CDR3 protein is CSAPRELAYNEQFF. CDR3 in DNA: TGCAGTGCTCCTCGGGAGCTGGCCTACAATGAGCAGTTCTTC.